These 28 T cell receptor beta chains were all obtained from the same sample, sequenced in a study of human T cells and chemical hapten exposure. Time point described: patch test 2, 6 weeks after DPC sensitization. Noted treatment: therapeutic diphenylcyclopropenone sensitization with weekly scalp DPC. TCRdb passed the RACE reads through MiXCR, listing each CDR3 protein once. The table lists approximately 80,000 distinct CDR3 sequences, over 9.5% of them singletons. Here the sequenced sample was whole blood, taken in connection with sensitization to the hapten diphenylcyclopropenone (DPC). Receptor source: a woman between 50 and 59 years old with alopecia areata. Some clones in this sample may be carry-over from other donors' samples.

The V call is TRBV12-3 or TRBV12-4, the J call TRBJ1-4, with D tentatively TRBD1 (5 bases). The CDR3 length is 14 residues. V lost 6 bases and J lost 6, with 14 bases in between. CDR3 region: CASSNRFGDEKLFF. DNA of the CDR3: TGTGCCAGCAGCAACAGGTTCGGGGATGAAAAACTGTTTTTT.

The chain has TRBV5-6 and TRBJ2-7, with 8 bases fitting TRBD2. Trimming at V came to 4 bases and at J to 5 bases, leaving 8 bases not matched to a gene. The germline gives CDR1 SGHDT, CDR2 YYEEEE. The CDR3 length is 14 residues. As DNA, the CDR3 is TGTGCCAGCAGCGGGACTAGTTCATTCCACGAGCAGTACTTC. Protein product: CASSGTSSFHEQYF.

This clonotype was found a few times. V and J are TRBV16 and TRBJ1-4, with no clear D. The V end lost 7 bases, the J end lost 3 bases, and 9 bases lay between the germline ends. CDR3 length equals 13 residues. Germline CDR1 is KGHSY and CDR2 is FQNENV. CDR3 sequence (DNA): TGTGCCAGCAAAGGGCAGGCTAATGAAAAACTGTTTTTT. Its translation is CASKGQANEKLFF. Variable domain in full (rest from reference TRBV16 and TRBJ1-4): GEEVAQTPKHLVRGEGQKAKLYCAPIKGHSYVFWYQQVLKNEFKFLISFQNENVFDETGMPKERFSAKCLPNSPCSLEIQATKLEDSAVYFCASKGQANEKLFFGSGTQLSVL.

This chain joins TRBV28 and TRBJ1-3; 9 bases match TRBD1. J gave up 6 bases and V 3 bases, and 6 bases lay outside the gene matches. CDR1 is MDHEN and CDR2 is SYDVKM in the germline V gene. This CDR3 is built from 15 residues. CDR3: CASSFARQGENTIYF. Written as DNA, the CDR3 is TGTGCCAGCAGTTTTGCGAGACAGGGGGAAAACACCATATATTTT.

The chain has TRBV3-1 and TRBJ1-1; D gene unclear. Between the trimmed V and J ends, which lost 1 base and 0 bases, there was a span of 3 bases. The CDR3 is 13 amino acids. From germline, CDR1 is LGHDT and CDR2 YNNKEL (reference sequence). The CDR3 nucleotides read TGTGCCAGCAGCCAAGTTTTGAACACTGAAGCTTTCTTT. Encoded protein: CASSQVLNTEAFF.

In this sample, this clonotype turned up a few times. CDR3 bases: TGTGCCAGCAGTCGCGGGAGCTACGAGCAGTACTTC. Amino acid sequence: CASSRGSYEQYF. The genes are TRBV12-3 or TRBV12-4 and TRBJ2-7, with 7 bases identical to TRBD2. V was pared by 5 bases and J by 3 bases, with 1 base of the junction left unmatched. The CDR3 loop spans 12 amino acids.

In regard to this clonotype: This sequence may be a read error, since a much larger clone differs from it by one base. The chain combines TRBV6-5 with TRBJ2-7; 7 bases match TRBD1. Trimming at V came to 4 bases and at J to 5 bases, leaving 8 bases not matched to a gene. CDR1 is MNHEY, CDR2 SVGAGI, per germline. The CDR3 runs to 14 residues. The CDR3 DNA is TGTGCCAGCAGTTCGGCAGGGGGTGTCAACGAGCAGTACTTC. Translating it yields CASSSAGGVNEQYF.

The V call is TRBV30, the J call TRBJ1-5; D is undetermined. Trimming took 2 bases from V and 2 from J, leaving 4 bases between them. Germline CDR1 is GTSNPN and CDR2 is SVGIG (reference sequence). CDR3 length: 12 amino acids. CDR3 amino acids: CAWSPGNQPQHF. CDR3 in DNA: TGTGCCTGGAGTCCCGGCAATCAGCCCCAGCATTTT.

Ten or more counts support this clonotype. The chain has TRBV20-1 and TRBJ1-5; 7 bases fit TRBD1. V was clipped by 3 bases and J by 7 bases; unmatched bases: 21. The germline V gene encodes CDR1 DFQATT and CDR2 SNEGSKA (reference sequence). The CDR3 is 18 residues long. The CDR3 loop reads CSASSEVGTASKGQPQHF. CDR3 nucleotide sequence: TGCAGTGCTAGCTCTGAGGTGGGGACAGCATCAAAAGGGCAGCCCCAGCATTTT.

This clonotype was found many times. The rearrangement uses TRBV20-1 and TRBJ1-5; D is possibly TRBD1 (6 bases). Germline V CDR1 and CDR2: DFQATT, SNEGSKA (reference sequence). Trimming removed 5 bases from V and 7 bases from J, with 12 bases in between. The CDR3 is made up of 12 amino acids. The CDR3 sequence is CSADSGEQPQHF. Written as DNA, the CDR3 is TGCAGTGCTGACTCAGGGGAACAGCCCCAGCATTTT.

There are a few counts of this clonotype. The V and J genes are TRBV28 and TRBJ2-7, with a weak D call TRBD1 (6 bases). In germline, CDR1 is MDHEN, CDR2 SYDVKM. The germline V and J ends were trimmed by 4 bases and 2 bases, with 12 bases remaining between them. This CDR3 contains 14 residues. CDR3 coding DNA: TGTGCCAGCAGTTCCGGGACACCCCCCTACGAGCAGTACTTC. Amino acid sequence: CASSSGTPPYEQYF. The full variable domain, in which reference TRBV28 and TRBJ2-7 provide the parts outside the CDR3, is DVKVTQSSRYLVKRTGEKVFLECVQDMDHENMFWYRQDPGLGLRLIYFSYDVKMKEKGDIPEGYSVSREKKERFSLILESASTNQTSMYLCASSSGTPPYEQYFGPGTRLTVT.

The rearrangement joins TRBV2 to TRBJ1-1; no definite D call. Germline CDR1 and CDR2: SNHLY and FYNNEI. The CDR3 is 11 residues long. Between the trimmed V and J ends, which lost 6 bases and 2 bases, there was a span of 4 bases. DNA for the CDR3: TGTGCCAGCAGCGCTAACACTGAAGCTTTCTTT. Protein product: CASSANTEAFF.

This clonotype came up many times. This rearrangement joins TRBV5-1 to TRBJ1-1, with a weak D call TRBD1 (5 bases). V was pared by 3 bases and J by 0 bases, with 12 bases between. The CDR3 loop spans 15 amino acids. CDR1 is SGHRS and CDR2 is YFSETQ in the germline V gene. The CDR3 DNA follows: TGCGCCAGCAGCTCCCTGGGGCCCTTGAACACTGAAGCTTTCTTT. Protein: CASSSLGPLNTEAFF. The full variable domain, rest sourced from reference TRBV5-1 and TRBJ1-1, is KAGVTQTPRYLIKTRGQQVTLSCSPISGHRSVSWYQQTPGQGLQFLFEYFSETQRNKGNFPGRFSGRQFSNSRSEMNVSTLELGDSALYLCASSSLGPLNTEAFFGQGTRLTVV.

This clonotype was picked up a small number of times. V and J are TRBV6-6 and TRBJ2-7; maybe TRBD1 (6 bases). V lost 7 bases, J lost 4 bases, and 11 bases lay in between. In germline, CDR1 is MNHNY, CDR2 SVGAGI (reference sequence). The CDR3 spans 12 residues. For the CDR3, the DNA is TGTGCCAGCACCCAACAGGGATACGAGCAGTACTTC. Amino acid sequence: CASTQQGYEQYF.

This clonotype was detected ten times or more. V is TRBV18 and J is TRBJ1-1; D ambiguous. V gave up 0 bases and J gave up 1 base, with 12 bases separating them. Germline values: CDR1 KGHSH, CDR2 LQKENI. The CDR3 spans 16 residues. CDR3 bases: TGTGCCAGCTCACCACCGGTCGCAGGAACGAACACTGAAGCTTTCTTT. The encoded protein is CASSPPVAGTNTEAFF.

The V gene is TRBV6-5, the J gene TRBJ1-6, with TRBD1 matching 7 bases. V gave up 6 bases and J gave up 7 bases; unmatched junction bases: 9. The CDR3 is made up of 15 amino acids. Per germline, CDR1 MNHEY and CDR2 SVGAGI. The CDR3 nucleotides read TGTGCCAGCAGCCAAAGAGGACAGGCAAATTCACCCCTCCACTTT. It translates to CASSQRGQANSPLHF.

This clonotype was seen repeatedly, ten times or more. The chain joins TRBV2 to TRBJ1-5; 11 positions match TRBD1. CDR1 and CDR2 (germline): SNHLY, FYNNEI. The CDR3 loop spans 15 amino acids. J lost 6 bases, V lost 4 bases, and 5 bases had no gene match. The CDR3 is CASSGDRGVGQPQHF. CDR3 coding DNA: TGTGCCAGCAGTGGGGACAGGGGGGTCGGTCAGCCCCAGCATTTT.

This clonotype has a count of ten or more. The chain couples TRBV2 to TRBJ2-1; a weak D match, TRBD1 (6 bases). The CDR3 is 14 amino acids. V shed 9 bases and J shed 6 bases, with 18 bases lying between them. Germline V CDR1 and CDR2: SNHLY, FYNNEI. The CDR3 nucleotides are TGTGCCAGTAAGAACGACAGGCCGGTCAATGAGCAGTTCTTC. It is translated as CASKNDRPVNEQFF.

This clonotype was detected ten times or more. The junction shows a germline mismatch at one end, possibly a read error. This rearrangement joins TRBV2 to TRBJ1-5; 10 bases line up with TRBD1. Germline lookup yields CDR1 SNHLY and CDR2 FYNNEI. This CDR3 is 14 amino acids long. Here the CDR3 DNA reads TGTGCCAGCAAGGACGGGACAGGGGATCAACCCCAGCATTTT. Protein sequence: CASKDGTGDQPQHF.

This clonotype was detected ten times or more. The V and J genes are TRBV12-3 or TRBV12-4 and TRBJ1-1; possibly TRBD1 for D (6 bases). The CDR3 extends over 18 amino acids. V was pared by 1 base and J by 4 bases, with 22 bases between. In DNA, the CDR3 is TGTGCCAGCAGTTTAGTTATGGTTCGGGGGGCGCGGAGCACTGAAGCTTTCTTT. Translated, it gives CASSLVMVRGARSTEAFF.

At least ten counts were recorded for this clonotype. The chain is built from TRBV27 and TRBJ2-3, with no clear D. Germline CDR1 reads MNHEY; CDR2 reads SMNVEV (reference sequence). This CDR3 region has 11 residues. Trimming removed 5 bases from V and 5 bases from J, with 5 bases in between. Here the CDR3 DNA reads TGTGCCAGCAGTGGGGTAGATACGCAGTATTTT. Translated, it gives CASSGVDTQYF.

This clonotype occurred a few times. The chain recombines TRBV5-4 with TRBJ2-7; TRBD2 agrees at 7 bases. The V and J ends lost 4 bases and 1 base, in that order; junction bases with no gene match: 11. The CDR3 consists of 16 residues. Per germline, CDR1 SGHNT and CDR2 YYREEE (reference sequence). The CDR3 bases are TGTGCCAGCAGCAGGGCGTTAGCGGGTATGTCCTACGAGCAGTACTTC. Its protein is CASSRALAGMSYEQYF.

This clonotype occurred many times. The V gene is TRBV7-2, the J gene TRBJ1-1; D not resolved. The CDR3 is made up of 17 amino acids. V shed 5 bases and J shed 5 bases, with 24 bases lying between them. Per the germline V gene, CDR1 is SGHTA and CDR2 is FQGNSA. CDR3 loop: CASSRRWAGGRSTEAFF. The CDR3 DNA reads TGTGCCAGCAGCCGGAGGTGGGCAGGAGGAAGGAGTACTGAAGCTTTCTTT. Full variable domain (missing parts from reference TRBV7-2 and TRBJ1-1): GAGVSQSPSNKVTEKGKDVELRCDPISGHTALYWYRQSLGQGLEFLIYFQGNSAPDKSGLPSDRFSAERTGGSVSTLTIQRTQQEDSAVYLCASSRRWAGGRSTEAFFGQGTRLTVV.

This clonotype occurred many times. The CDR3 here is CASSPLQGAGNQPQHF. CDR3 coding DNA: TGTGCCAGCAGTCCACTCCAGGGGGCAGGCAATCAGCCCCAGCATTTT. The chain combines TRBV12-3 or TRBV12-4 with TRBJ1-5; 8 bases line up with TRBD1. J lost 2 bases, V lost 5 bases, and 8 bases had no gene match. The CDR3 extends over 16 amino acids.

The V call is TRBV11-2, the J call TRBJ1-1; TRBD1 is a possible D gene (5 bases). This CDR3 comprises 12 residues. Deletions cut 3 bases from V and 7 bases from J, with 9 bases between. CDR1 and CDR2 (germline): SGHAT, FQNNGV. The CDR3 DNA reads TGTGCCAGCAGCTTTGGGACGGATGAAGCTTTCTTT. Amino acids: CASSFGTDEAFF. Looking up the rest from reference TRBV11-2 and TRBJ1-1 gives the full variable domain: EAGVAQSPRYKIIEKRQSVAFWCNPISGHATLYWYQQILGQGPKLLIQFQNNGVVDDSQLPKDRFSAERLKGVDSTLKIQPAKLEDSAVYLCASSFGTDEAFFGQGTRLTVV.

This clonotype was recorded many times. This chain uses TRBV19 with TRBJ2-1, with 8 bases fitting TRBD2. V was clipped by 3 bases and J by 6 bases; unmatched bases: 7. The CDR3 is 15 amino acids. Germline CDR1 LNHDA, CDR2 SQIVND (reference sequence). The CDR3 nucleotides read TGTGCCAGTAGTATGTCAGCGGGAGAGACCAATGAGCAGTTCTTC. As protein: CASSMSAGETNEQFF. Drawing the rest from reference TRBV19 and TRBJ2-1, the complete variable domain is DGGITQSPKYLFRKEGQNVTLSCEQNLNHDAMYWYRQDPGQGLRLIYYSQIVNDFQKGDIAEGYSVSREKKESFPLTVTSAQKNPTAFYLCASSMSAGETNEQFFGPGTRLTVL.

This clonotype was seen only a few times. The V and J genes are TRBV7-2 and TRBJ2-7; unclear D gene. Germline CDR1 and CDR2: SGHTA and FQGNSA. The CDR3 runs to 14 residues. V lost 1 base and J lost 2, with 9 bases in between. CDR3 nucleotide sequence: TGTGCCAGCAGCTTAGAGGCCAGGACCTACGAGCAGTACTTC. This codes for CASSLEARTYEQYF.

This clonotype occurred many times. The V gene is TRBV7-2, the J gene TRBJ2-1; TRBD2 matches 14 bases. This CDR3 is 15 amino acids long. Germline CDR1 reads SGHTA; CDR2 reads FQGNSA. With 4 bases clipped from V and 9 bases from J, the junction kept 5 bases outside the gene matches. CDR3 region: CASSSGTSGSFEQFF. CDR3 nucleotides: TGTGCCAGCAGCTCCGGGACTAGCGGGAGTTTTGAGCAGTTCTTC.